The 30 T cell receptor beta chains listed next were all sequenced from one sample in a study of cytomegalovirus exposure and HLA in healthy donors. Data came from immunoSEQ multiplex PCR; TCRdb stores just in-frame clones and leaves some out. The sample yields 300,000 or so clones, roughly 86% seen once. Sequenced sample: PBMCs. These receptors originate from a young man in good health and CMV-seronegative.

The V call is TRBV7-9, the J call TRBJ2-2; TRBD1 agrees at 7 bases. This CDR3 spans 12 amino acids. Germline V CDR1 and CDR2: SEHNR, FQNEAQ (reference sequence). J lost 13 bases, V lost 3 bases, and 5 bases had no gene match. CDR3 residues: CASSLAQGTLFF. DNA for the CDR3: TGTGCCAGCAGCTTGGCACAGGGGACGCTGTTTTTT.

This chain uses TRBV7-9 with TRBJ2-7, with 9 nucleotides matching TRBD1. The CDR3 is made up of 13 amino acids. The germline V gene encodes CDR1 SEHNR and CDR2 FQNEAQ (reference sequence). The junction had 2 bases not matched to a gene; V was cut back by 5 bases and J by 3 bases. The CDR3, as DNA: TGTGCCAGCAGCGGGGACAGGGTCTACGAGCAGTACTTC. Translating it yields CASSGDRVYEQYF. The full variable domain, rest sourced from reference TRBV7-9 and TRBJ2-7, is DTGVSQNPRHKITKRGQNVTFRCDPISEHNRLYWYRQTLGQGPEFLTYFQNEAQLEKSRLLSDRFSAERPKGSFSTLEIQRTEQGDSAMYLCASSGDRVYEQYFGPGTRLTVT.

The rearrangement uses TRBV10-2 and TRBJ1-1; D gene ambiguous. Trimming shortened V by 5 bases and J by 2 bases, and 3 bases separated the two germline ends. The V gene's germline CDR1 is WSHSY and CDR2 SAAADI. The CDR3 has 11 amino acids. CDR3 region: CASSSNTEAFF. The CDR3 region has the DNA TGCGCCAGCAGTTCTAACACTGAAGCTTTCTTT.

J is TRBJ2-5 and V is TRBV27; TRBD1 agrees at 8 bases. The CDR3 length is 16 residues. Germline V gene sequence: CDR1 MNHEY, CDR2 SMNVEV (reference sequence). The trim removed 3 bases at V and 1 base at J, leaving 7 bases unmatched. This CDR3 is CASSFRLTGGQETQYF. In DNA, the CDR3 is TGTGCCAGCAGTTTCCGGTTAACAGGGGGCCAAGAGACCCAGTACTTC.

The chain uses TRBV29-1 and TRBJ1-2; weak D call: TRBD1 (6 bases). The CDR3 is made up of 13 amino acids. Germline assignment: CDR1 SQVTM and CDR2 ANQGSEA. V shed 8 bases and J shed 2 bases, with 15 bases lying between them. For the CDR3, the DNA is TGCAGCATCAGGGGAAACAGCAACTATGGCTACACCTTC. As protein: CSIRGNSNYGYTF.

The chain has TRBV10-3 and TRBJ1-2; 9 nucleotides line up with TRBD1. The germline V gene has CDR1 ENHRY and CDR2 SYGVKD. V shed 4 bases and J 5 bases; nucleotides not matched to a gene: 5. The CDR3 runs to 14 residues. As DNA, the CDR3 is TGTGCCATCAGTGCCGGGACAGGGACTTATGGCTACACCTTC. Amino acids: CAISAGTGTYGYTF.

A few counts support this clone. The chain joins TRBV30 to TRBJ1-5; possible D gene TRBD1, 6 bases. V gave up 5 bases and J gave up 0 bases, with 8 bases separating them. Germline CDR1 and CDR2: GTSNPN and SVGIG (reference sequence). This CDR3 spans 13 amino acids. The CDR3 DNA reads as TGTGCCTGGGGACAGAATAGCAATCAGCCCCAGCATTTT. Amino acids: CAWGQNSNQPQHF.

This chain links TRBV27 with TRBJ1-1; D gene uncertain. This CDR3 region has 13 residues. Trimming removed 2 bases from V and 8 bases from J, with 12 bases in between. Germline V gene lookup returns CDR1 MNHEY and CDR2 SMNVEV (reference sequence). In DNA form, the CDR3 reads TGTGCCAGCAGTTTACGGGGAATGGGAGAAGCTTTCTTT. Translated, it gives CASSLRGMGEAFF.

The CDR3 DNA follows: TGTGCCATCAGCAGACAGGGGTCGAACACTGAAGCTTTCTTT. Encoded protein: CAISRQGSNTEAFF. The chain employs TRBV10-3 and TRBJ1-1; TRBD1 matches 8 bases. The junction had 4 bases not matched to a gene; V was cut back by 6 bases and J by 1 base. The CDR3 totals 14 residues. Per the germline V gene, CDR1 is ENHRY and CDR2 is SYGVKD.

CDR3 in amino acids: CASKRTGRTEAFF. CDR3 nucleotides: TGTGCCAGCAAGAGGACAGGGCGGACTGAAGCTTTCTTT. V is TRBV6-1 and J is TRBJ1-1; 8 bases agree with TRBD1. CDR1 and CDR2 (germline): MNHNS, SASEGT. The length of the CDR3 is 13 residues. V lost 7 bases, J lost 5 bases, and 6 bases stayed unmatched.

In this sample, this clone turned up a few times. J is TRBJ2-3 and V is TRBV7-8; 7 bases are a match to TRBD2. The CDR3 contains 17 residues. Per germline, CDR1 SGHVS and CDR2 FQNEAQ. Trimming cost V 5 bases and J 0 bases; bases outside gene matches: 11. The CDR3 here is CASSPSPAGTSTDTQYF. The CDR3 DNA sequence: TGTGCCAGCAGCCCTTCCCCAGCGGGGACTAGCACAGATACGCAGTATTTT. Supplemented by reference TRBV7-8 and TRBJ2-3, the full variable domain reads GAGVSQSPRYKVAKRGQDVALRCDPISGHVSLFWYQQALGQGPEFLTYFQNEAQLDKSGLPSDRFFAERPEGSVSTLKIQRTQQEDSAVYLCASSPSPAGTSTDTQYFGPGTRLTVL.

J is TRBJ1-2 and V is TRBV2; 8 nucleotides match TRBD1. Germline lookup yields CDR1 SNHLY and CDR2 FYNNEI. V shed 6 bases and J 0 bases; nucleotides not matched to a gene: 6. The CDR3 loop spans 15 amino acids. The CDR3 protein is CASSPRTGPNYGYTF. Written as DNA, the CDR3 is TGTGCCAGCAGCCCCAGGACAGGGCCTAACTATGGCTACACCTTC. Based on the CDR3 plus reference TRBV2 and TRBJ1-2, the full variable domain is EPEVTQTPSHQVTQMGQEVILRCVPISNHLYFYWYRQILGQKVEFLVSFYNNEISEKSEIFDDQFSVERPDGSNFTLKIRSTKLEDSAMYFCASSPRTGPNYGYTFGSGTRLTVV.

The chain combines TRBV4-3 with TRBJ2-2; 11 bases match TRBD2. Germline-derived CDR1 and CDR2 are LGHNA and YSLEER. This CDR3 comprises 18 residues. Trimming cost V 0 bases and J 2 bases; bases outside gene matches: 5. The CDR3 loop reads CASSQEFLAGGNTGELFF. DNA for the CDR3: TGCGCCAGCAGCCAAGAATTCCTAGCGGGGGGAAACACCGGGGAGCTGTTTTTT.

V is TRBV11-3 and J is TRBJ2-2; TRBD1 aligns across 11 bases. V trimming: 3 bases; J trimming: 0 bases; junction bases outside the gene matches: 3. Germline V gives CDR1 SGHNT, CDR2 YENEEA. The CDR3 sequence is 17 residues long. The CDR3 loop is CASSFRTGGSNTGELFF. The CDR3, as DNA: TGTGCCAGCAGCTTTCGGACAGGGGGCTCGAACACCGGGGAGCTGTTTTTT.

This chain joins TRBV5-1 and TRBJ2-7; 8 bases map to TRBD1. After removal of 4 bases from V and 0 bases from J, the junction contained 12 bases not matched to a gene. The germline gives CDR1 SGHRS, CDR2 YFSETQ. CDR3 length: 17 residues. The CDR3 protein is CASSPGTGTRSSYEQYF. In DNA, the CDR3 is TGCGCCAGCAGCCCCGGGACAGGAACCAGGAGCTCCTACGAGCAGTACTTC.

CDR3 sequence reads: CASSLGTSGGLYEQYF. CDR3 bases: TGTGCCAGCAGCTTAGGGACTAGCGGGGGACTCTACGAGCAGTACTTC. V and J are TRBV7-2 and TRBJ2-7, with TRBD2 matching 13 bases. The ends lost 1 base at V and 3 bases at J; junction bases unmatched: 3. The germline CDR1 and CDR2 sequences are SGHTA and FQGNSA. The CDR3 has 16 amino acids.

The chain is built from TRBV7-2 and TRBJ1-5; 7 positions match TRBD1. V shed 3 bases, J shed 6 bases, and the junction held 8 bases outside the gene matches. The germline gives CDR1 SGHTA, CDR2 FQGNSA. This CDR3 has 15 residues. CDR3 region: CASSFYTGDGQPQHF. The CDR3 DNA is TGTGCCAGCAGCTTCTATACAGGGGATGGTCAGCCCCAGCATTTT.

This clone has a single count. The V gene is TRBV11-3, the J gene TRBJ2-3, with TRBD2 as a possible D gene (7 bases). CDR3 length: 16 amino acids. Germline-derived CDR1 and CDR2 are SGHNT and YENEEA. Trimming pared 1 base from V and 2 bases from J, leaving 13 bases between. The CDR3 protein is CASSLGGGALTDTQYF. The CDR3 DNA follows: TGTGCCAGCAGCTTAGGAGGGGGGGCCCTCACAGATACGCAGTATTTT. The full variable domain, with the rest looked up from reference TRBV11-3 and TRBJ2-3, is EAGVVQSPRYKIIEKKQPVAFWCNPISGHNTLYWYLQNLGQGPELLIRYENEEAVDDSQLPKDRFSAERLKGVDSTLKIQPAELGDSAVYLCASSLGGGALTDTQYFGPGTRLTVL.

In DNA, the CDR3 is TGTGCCTGGACCCTACAGGGTAACACTGAAGCTTTCTTT. It yields the protein CAWTLQGNTEAFF. The chain employs TRBV30 and TRBJ1-1, with TRBD1 as a possible D gene (6 bases). V was shortened by 4 bases and J by 2 bases, with 11 bases between the two germline ends. Germline CDR1 and CDR2: GTSNPN and SVGIG (reference sequence). This CDR3 contains 13 residues.

This chain uses TRBV14 with TRBJ2-7, with TRBD1 matching over 7 bases. This CDR3 is built from 15 residues. CDR1 and CDR2 from the germline V gene are SGHDN and FVKESK. V trimming: 4 bases; J trimming: 4 bases; junction bases outside the gene matches: 10. The CDR3 protein is CASSLLWDREYEQYF. The CDR3 DNA reads as TGTGCCAGCAGCCTTCTTTGGGACAGAGAATACGAGCAGTACTTC.

V usage is TRBV25-1 and J usage is TRBJ2-1; 11 positions agree with TRBD2. The CDR3 contains 16 residues. The V and J ends lost 6 bases and 2 bases, in that order; junction bases with no gene match: 6. Germline values: CDR1 MGHDK, CDR2 SYGVNS. The CDR3 sequence: CASSFRLAGTYNEQFF. The CDR3, as DNA: TGTGCCAGCAGCTTCCGACTAGCGGGGACCTACAATGAGCAGTTCTTC.

J is TRBJ1-6 and V is TRBV15, with 7 bases that match TRBD1. The CDR3 is 17 residues long. After removal of 2 bases from V and 2 bases from J, the junction contained 6 bases not matched to a gene. Germline CDR1 and CDR2: LNHNV and YYDKDF (reference sequence). Here the CDR3 reads CATSRQVGTAYNSPLHF. CDR3 coding DNA: TGTGCCACCAGCAGACAGGTCGGGACAGCCTATAATTCACCCCTCCACTTT.

The V gene is TRBV29-1, the J gene TRBJ2-5, with a weak D call TRBD1 (5 bases). CDR1 and CDR2 (germline): SQVTM, ANQGSEA. The V end lost 2 bases, the J end lost 4 bases, and 8 bases lay between the germline ends. CDR3 length: 12 residues. The CDR3 region has the DNA TGCAGCGTTGAACAGGACACAGAGACCCAGTACTTC. Its protein product is CSVEQDTETQYF.

The V gene is TRBV4-3, the J gene TRBJ2-7, with 7 bases matching TRBD2. The J segment lost 0 bases and the V segment lost 4 bases, leaving 9 bases of the junction unmatched. Germline V gene sequence: CDR1 LGHNA, CDR2 YSLEER. This CDR3 comprises 16 residues. In DNA form, the CDR3 reads TGCGCCAGCAGCCCCTCGGGGCGGGGGAGCTCCTACGAGCAGTACTTC. The encoded protein is CASSPSGRGSSYEQYF.

The V gene is TRBV7-9, the J gene TRBJ2-7; a weak D match, TRBD1 (6 bases). Germline assignment: CDR1 SEHNR and CDR2 FQNEAQ (reference sequence). This CDR3 is 13 amino acids long. The V end lost 5 bases, the J end lost 2 bases, and 10 bases lay between the germline ends. As DNA, the CDR3 is TGTGCCAGCAGCCCAGGGGATACCTACGAGCAGTACTTC. Encoded protein: CASSPGDTYEQYF.

The chain combines TRBV18 with TRBJ1-5; 10 bases are shared with TRBD1. After removal of 6 bases from V and 2 bases from J, the junction contained 13 bases not matched to a gene. CDR1 and CDR2 (germline): KGHSH, LQKENI. CDR3 length equals 18 residues. For the CDR3, the DNA is TGTGCCAGCTCCTCTCAGTCCGGGACAGGGGTTGGCAATCAGCCCCAGCATTTT. Its protein is CASSSQSGTGVGNQPQHF. Full variable domain (outside the CDR3, taken from reference TRBV18 and TRBJ1-5): NAGVMQNPRHLVRRRGQEARLRCSPMKGHSHVYWYRQLPEEGLKFMVYLQKENIIDESGMPKERFSAEFPKEGPSILRIQQVVRGDSAAYFCASSSQSGTGVGNQPQHFGDGTRLSIL.

The chain links TRBV4-1 to TRBJ1-3; D not certain. The CDR3 is made up of 17 amino acids. V dropped 1 base and J dropped 4 bases, with 17 bases sitting between them. Germline lookup yields CDR1 MGHRA and CDR2 YSYEKL. The CDR3 loop reads CASSQAPTIVSGNTIYF. The CDR3 bases are TGCGCCAGCAGCCAAGCTCCGACAATTGTCTCCGGAAACACCATATATTTT.

This rearrangement joins TRBV18 to TRBJ2-5; TRBD2 is a possible D gene (6 bases). The germline V gene has CDR1 KGHSH and CDR2 LQKENI. Between the trimmed V and J ends, which lost 3 bases and 7 bases, there was a span of 18 bases. The CDR3 extends over 15 amino acids. CDR3 DNA sequence: TGTGCCAGCTCACCGGCCGGGGACTCCAGATCGACCCAGTACTTC. Its translation: CASSPAGDSRSTQYF.

This sequence joins TRBV7-9 and TRBJ1-6; the D is unclear. V lost 3 bases and J lost 8, with 11 bases in between. Germline V gene data show CDR1 as SEHNR and CDR2 as FQNEAQ (reference sequence). CDR3 length equals 14 residues. CDR3 nucleotides: TGTGCCAGCAGCTTTCTAACCGCCCATTCACCCCTCCACTTT. The encoded protein is CASSFLTAHSPLHF.

The chain links TRBV4-3 to TRBJ2-3; tentative D call: TRBD2 (6 bases). Trimming cost V 2 bases and J 6 bases, with 18 bases left between them. Germline lookup yields CDR1 LGHNA and CDR2 YSLEER. This CDR3 has 16 residues. The CDR3 nucleotides are TGCGCCAGCAGCCAACGACTAGAGATTGCCGGGGATACGCAGTATTTT. As protein: CASSQRLEIAGDTQYF.